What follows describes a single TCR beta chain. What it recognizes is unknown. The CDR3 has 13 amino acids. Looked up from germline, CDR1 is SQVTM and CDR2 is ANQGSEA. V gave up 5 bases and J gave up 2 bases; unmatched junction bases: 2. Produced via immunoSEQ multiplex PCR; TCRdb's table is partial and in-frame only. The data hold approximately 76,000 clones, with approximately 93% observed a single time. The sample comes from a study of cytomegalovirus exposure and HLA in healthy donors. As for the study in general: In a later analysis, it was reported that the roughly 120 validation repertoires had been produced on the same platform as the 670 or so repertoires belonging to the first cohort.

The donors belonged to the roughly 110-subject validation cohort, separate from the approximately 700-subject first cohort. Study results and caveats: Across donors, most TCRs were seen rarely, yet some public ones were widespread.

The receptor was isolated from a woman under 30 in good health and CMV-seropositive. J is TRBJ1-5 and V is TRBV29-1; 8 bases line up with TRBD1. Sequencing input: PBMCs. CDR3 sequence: CSVKTGGNQPQHF. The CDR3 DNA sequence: TGCAGCGTTAAGACAGGGGGCAATCAGCCCCAGCATTTT.